Following are 10 T cell receptor beta chains from one sample sequenced in a study of blood T cell repertoires in COVID-19. The repertoire was sequenced with immunoSEQ multiplex PCR; TCRdb's copy has only in-frame clones and lacks some. This sample has 110,000 to 150,000 clones; 85% occur once, and the top ten carry around 6.5%. The sequencing input was PBMCs or T cells enriched from blood (not recorded which). The receptors were sampled from a woman aged 40 to 50 who had recovered from COVID-19.

This chain connects TRBV2 to TRBJ1-5; a weak D match, TRBD1 (6 bases). This CDR3 is 14 amino acids long. Germline lookup yields CDR1 SNHLY and CDR2 FYNNEI. Trimming removed 6 bases at V and 5 bases at J, with 14 bases between. CDR3 sequence reads: CASRGAATYQPQHF. The CDR3 DNA is TGTGCCAGCAGGGGGGCGGCCACCTATCAGCCCCAGCATTTT.

The V and J genes are TRBV6-5 and TRBJ1-1; TRBD1 is a possible D gene (5 bases). The CDR3 contains 14 residues. Trimming cost V 6 bases and J 4 bases, with 15 bases left between them. In germline, CDR1 is MNHEY, CDR2 SVGAGI. Written as DNA, the CDR3 is TGTGCCAGCAGCTCAACGGGGGGTTCCACTGAAGCTTTCTTT. It is translated as CASSSTGGSTEAFF.

The rearrangement joins TRBV19 to TRBJ2-2; 10 bases agree with TRBD1. The CDR3 runs 17 residues. Germline V lookup: CDR1 LNHDA, CDR2 SQIVND (reference sequence). Trimming removed 3 bases from V and 5 bases from J; junction bases left unmatched: 9. DNA of the CDR3: TGTGCCAGTAGTATTTCCGACAGGGGGCGTGGTACCGGGGAGCTGTTTTTT. This translates into CASSISDRGRGTGELFF.

The CDR3 sequence is CASSLDWSVYSPLHF. The CDR3 DNA reads TGTGCCAGCAGCTTAGACTGGTCAGTTTATTCACCCCTCCACTTT. The chain recombines TRBV11-2 with TRBJ1-6; D remains ambiguous. This CDR3 has 15 amino acids. CDR1 SGHAT and CDR2 FQNNGV come from the germline V gene. Trimming left V 0 bases short and J 8 bases short, with 11 bases between.

The CDR3 is CASSPSTLNTEAFF. CDR3 nucleotides: TGTGCCAGCTCACCTAGCACTTTGAACACTGAAGCTTTCTTT. The V and J genes are TRBV18 and TRBJ1-1; no clear D gene. V lost 3 bases and J lost 0, with 8 bases in between. The CDR3 contains 14 residues. The V gene's germline CDR1 is KGHSH and CDR2 LQKENI. Drawing the rest from reference TRBV18 and TRBJ1-1, the complete variable domain is NAGVMQNPRHLVRRRGQEARLRCSPMKGHSHVYWYRQLPEEGLKFMVYLQKENIIDESGMPKERFSAEFPKEGPSILRIQQVVRGDSAAYFCASSPSTLNTEAFFGQGTRLTVV.

The V and J genes are TRBV6-1 and TRBJ2-7; 7 nucleotides align to TRBD1. Germline lookup yields CDR1 MNHNS and CDR2 SASEGT. V lost 6 bases to trimming and J lost 7 bases; unmatched junction nucleotides: 18. This CDR3 comprises 16 residues. CDR3: CASSETGQVPFREQYF. The DNA of the CDR3 is TGTGCCAGCAGCGAAACTGGACAGGTGCCCTTTCGGGAGCAGTACTTC.

The chain recombines TRBV6-5 with TRBJ1-1; TRBD1 is a possible D gene (6 bases). CDR1 and CDR2 (germline): MNHEY, SVGAGI. The V end was cut by 11 bases, the J end by 3 bases, with 16 bases between. The CDR3 is made up of 13 amino acids. CDR3 coding DNA: TGTGCCGTGGGGGCTCGGGGGGACACTGAAGCTTTCTTT. It specifies CAVGARGDTEAFF.

The chain carries TRBV5-4 and TRBJ1-2, with TRBD1 matching 7 bases. This CDR3 has 12 residues. CDR1 is SGHNT, CDR2 YYREEE, per germline (reference sequence). V lost 4 bases to trimming and J lost 8 bases; unmatched junction nucleotides: 5. The CDR3 bases are TGTGCCAGCAGCGCCACAGGGGTAGGCTACACCTTC. Amino acids: CASSATGVGYTF.

The chain uses TRBV18 and TRBJ2-7, with D uncertain. With 3 bases removed from V and 5 bases from J, the gap between germline ends came to 11 bases. The CDR3 is 13 amino acids. Germline assignment: CDR1 KGHSH and CDR2 LQKENI. The CDR3 DNA follows: TGTGCCAGCTCACCGGGTCAGAGGCACGAGCAGTACTTC. Translated, it gives CASSPGQRHEQYF.

CDR3 in amino acids: CASSATGPLHF. The CDR3 nucleotides are TGTGCCAGCAGTGCTACGGGACCCCTCCACTTT. The V gene is TRBV2, the J gene TRBJ1-6; no clear D. V was shortened by 4 bases and J by 12 bases, with 7 bases between the two germline ends. In germline, CDR1 is SNHLY, CDR2 FYNNEI. The length of the CDR3 is 11 residues.